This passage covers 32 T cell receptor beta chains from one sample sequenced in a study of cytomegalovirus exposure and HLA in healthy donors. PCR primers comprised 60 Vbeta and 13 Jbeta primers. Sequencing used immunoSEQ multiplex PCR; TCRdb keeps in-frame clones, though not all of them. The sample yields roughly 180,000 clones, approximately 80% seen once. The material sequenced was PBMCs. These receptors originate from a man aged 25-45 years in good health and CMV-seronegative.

The CDR3, as DNA: TGTGCCAGTAGTATAGGGCAGGGTGGGGGGTGGCCCCAGCATTTT. Its protein product is CASSIGQGGGWPQHF. This rearrangement joins TRBV19 to TRBJ1-5; tentatively, D is TRBD1 (5 bases). V lost 1 base, J lost 9 bases, and 16 bases lay in between. This CDR3 is built from 15 residues. CDR1 is LNHDA and CDR2 is SQIVND in the germline V gene (reference sequence).

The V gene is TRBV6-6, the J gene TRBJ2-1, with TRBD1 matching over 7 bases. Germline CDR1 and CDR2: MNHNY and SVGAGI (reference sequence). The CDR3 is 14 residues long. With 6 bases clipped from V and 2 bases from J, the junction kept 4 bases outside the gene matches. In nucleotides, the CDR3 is TGTGCCAGCAGAGTGGACAGGACCTACAATGAGCAGTTCTTC. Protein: CASRVDRTYNEQFF.

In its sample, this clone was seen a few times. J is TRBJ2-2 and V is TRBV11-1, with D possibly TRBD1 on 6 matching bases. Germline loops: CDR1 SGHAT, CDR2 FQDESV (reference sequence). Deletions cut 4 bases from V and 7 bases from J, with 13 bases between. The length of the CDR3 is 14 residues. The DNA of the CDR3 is TGTGCCAGCAGCTCGGACAGAGGGTACGGGGAGCTGTTTTTT. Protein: CASSSDRGYGELFF.

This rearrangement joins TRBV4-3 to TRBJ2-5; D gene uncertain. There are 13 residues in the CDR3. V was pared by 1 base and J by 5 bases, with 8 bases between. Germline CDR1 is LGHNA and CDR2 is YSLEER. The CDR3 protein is CASSQVLFETQYF. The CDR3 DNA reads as TGCGCCAGCAGCCAAGTTTTATTTGAGACCCAGTACTTC.

CDR3 bases: TGTGCCAGCAGTGAAGGTCTAGCGGGGGGCAGGGCAGATACGCAGTATTTT. The encoded protein is CASSEGLAGGRADTQYF. J is TRBJ2-3 and V is TRBV2; 11 positions match TRBD2. J lost 4 bases, V lost 1 base, and 7 bases had no gene match. The CDR3 covers 17 residues. The germline CDR1 and CDR2 sequences are SNHLY and FYNNEI.

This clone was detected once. The CDR3 coding sequence is TGTGCCAGCAGCTCGCAGACTGTCTCCACAGATACGCAGTATTTT. Translating it yields CASSSQTVSTDTQYF. The chain uses TRBV7-3 and TRBJ2-3; D not resolved. CDR3 size: 15 residues. Per the germline V gene, CDR1 is SGHTA and CDR2 is FQGTGA. V shed 4 bases and J shed 2 bases, with 13 bases lying between them.

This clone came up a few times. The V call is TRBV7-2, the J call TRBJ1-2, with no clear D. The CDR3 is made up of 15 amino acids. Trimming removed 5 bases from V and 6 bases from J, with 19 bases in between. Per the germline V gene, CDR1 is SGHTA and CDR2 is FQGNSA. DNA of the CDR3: TGTGCCAGCAGCCGCGATACGAGGGTCGGGGATGGCTACACCTTC. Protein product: CASSRDTRVGDGYTF.

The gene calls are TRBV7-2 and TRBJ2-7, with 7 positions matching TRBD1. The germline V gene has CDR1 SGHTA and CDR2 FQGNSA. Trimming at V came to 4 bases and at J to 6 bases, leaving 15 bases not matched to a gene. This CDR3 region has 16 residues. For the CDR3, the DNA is TGTGCCAGCAGCTCCGACCTGACAGGGTGGGCCTCCGAGCAGTACTTC. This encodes CASSSDLTGWASEQYF.

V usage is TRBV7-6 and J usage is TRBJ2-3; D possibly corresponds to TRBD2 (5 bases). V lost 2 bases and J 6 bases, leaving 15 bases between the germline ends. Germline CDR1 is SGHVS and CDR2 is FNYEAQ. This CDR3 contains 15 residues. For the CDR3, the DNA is TGTGCCAGCAGCTTAACCCTAGCAGGTGGGGATACGCAGTATTTT. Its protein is CASSLTLAGGDTQYF.

The CDR3 sequence: CASRSDTVYEQYF. DNA of the CDR3: TGTGCCAGCCGCTCGGACACAGTCTACGAGCAGTACTTC. This chain joins TRBV28 and TRBJ2-7; TRBD1 might be the D (5 bases). There are 13 residues in the CDR3. V dropped 8 bases and J dropped 3 bases, with 14 bases sitting between them. Looked up from germline, CDR1 is MDHEN and CDR2 is SYDVKM.

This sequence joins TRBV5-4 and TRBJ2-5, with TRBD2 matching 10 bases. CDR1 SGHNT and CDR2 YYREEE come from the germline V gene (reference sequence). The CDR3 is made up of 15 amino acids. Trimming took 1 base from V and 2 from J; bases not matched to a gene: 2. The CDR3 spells CASSLKRGGQETQYF. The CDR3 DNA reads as TGTGCCAGCAGCTTGAAGCGGGGGGGGCAAGAGACCCAGTACTTC.

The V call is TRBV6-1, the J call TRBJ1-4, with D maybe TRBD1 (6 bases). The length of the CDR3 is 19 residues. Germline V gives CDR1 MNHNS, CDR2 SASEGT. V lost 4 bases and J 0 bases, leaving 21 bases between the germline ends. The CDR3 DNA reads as TGTGCCAGCAGTGGAGACATGTTCGACAGGAGACCAACTAATGAAAAACTGTTTTTT. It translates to CASSGDMFDRRPTNEKLFF.

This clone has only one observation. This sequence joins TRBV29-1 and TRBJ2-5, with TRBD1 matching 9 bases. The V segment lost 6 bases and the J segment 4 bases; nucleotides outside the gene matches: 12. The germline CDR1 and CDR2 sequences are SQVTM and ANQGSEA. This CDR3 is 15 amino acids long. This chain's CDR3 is CSVAWTGEALETQYF. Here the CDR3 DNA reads TGCAGCGTGGCCTGGACAGGGGAGGCTCTAGAGACCCAGTACTTC.

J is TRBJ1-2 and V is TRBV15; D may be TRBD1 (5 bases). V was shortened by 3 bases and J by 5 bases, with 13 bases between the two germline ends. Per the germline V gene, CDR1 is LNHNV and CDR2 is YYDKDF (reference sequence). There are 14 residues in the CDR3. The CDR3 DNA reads TGTGCCACCAGCAGCTTTGGGGGGGATTATGGCTACACCTTC. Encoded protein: CATSSFGGDYGYTF.

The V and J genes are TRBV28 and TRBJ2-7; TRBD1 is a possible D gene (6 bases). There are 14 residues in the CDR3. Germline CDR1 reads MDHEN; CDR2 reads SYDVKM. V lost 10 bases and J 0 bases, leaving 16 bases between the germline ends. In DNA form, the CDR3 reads TGTGCCACCGCCGGGACAACTAACTCCTACGAGCAGTACTTC. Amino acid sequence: CATAGTTNSYEQYF.

CDR3 amino acids: CASSYSPSGGYEQYF. CDR3 nucleotide sequence: TGCGCCAGCAGCTATTCGCCTAGCGGGGGGTACGAGCAGTACTTC. This chain joins TRBV5-1 and TRBJ2-7; 11 bases fit TRBD2. The CDR3 is 15 amino acids. Per germline, CDR1 SGHRS and CDR2 YFSETQ. V was pared by 3 bases and J by 4 bases, with 6 bases of the junction left unmatched.

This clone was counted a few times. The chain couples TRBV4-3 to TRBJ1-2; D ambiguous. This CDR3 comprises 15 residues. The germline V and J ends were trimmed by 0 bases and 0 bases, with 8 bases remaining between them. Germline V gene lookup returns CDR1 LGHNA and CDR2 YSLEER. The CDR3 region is CASSQEGRANYGYTF. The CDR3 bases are TGCGCCAGCAGCCAAGAGGGCAGAGCTAACTATGGCTACACCTTC.

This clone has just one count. CDR3 DNA sequence: TGTGCCAGCAGCTTGGGGGGCTACGAGCAGTACTTC. Translated, it gives CASSLGGYEQYF. The chain recombines TRBV5-6 with TRBJ2-5; no definite D call. The last part of the DNA fits TRBJ2-7 better; the J call may be wrong. CDR1 and CDR2 (germline): SGHDT, YYEEEE. CDR3 length: 12 amino acids.

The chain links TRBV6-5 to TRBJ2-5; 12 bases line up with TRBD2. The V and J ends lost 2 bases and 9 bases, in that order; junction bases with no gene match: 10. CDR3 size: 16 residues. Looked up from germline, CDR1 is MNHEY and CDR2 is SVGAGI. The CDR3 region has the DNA TGTGCCAGCAGTTACAAAACTAGCGGGGGGCGGGGGGCCCAGTACTTC. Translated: CASSYKTSGGRGAQYF.

Here the CDR3 reads CASSLSSINQPQHF. CDR3 in DNA: TGTGCCAGCAGCCTATCATCCATCAATCAGCCCCAGCATTTT. The chain combines TRBV5-6 with TRBJ1-5; D is undetermined. The CDR3 is 14 amino acids. V gave up 4 bases and J gave up 3 bases, with 11 bases separating them. The germline V gene encodes CDR1 SGHDT and CDR2 YYEEEE.

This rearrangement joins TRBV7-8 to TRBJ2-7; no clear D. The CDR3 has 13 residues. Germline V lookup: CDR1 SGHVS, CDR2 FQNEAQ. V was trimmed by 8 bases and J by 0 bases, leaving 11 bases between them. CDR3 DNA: TGTGCCAGCTGCGCGGAGAGCTCCTACGAGCAGTACTTC. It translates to CASCAESSYEQYF.

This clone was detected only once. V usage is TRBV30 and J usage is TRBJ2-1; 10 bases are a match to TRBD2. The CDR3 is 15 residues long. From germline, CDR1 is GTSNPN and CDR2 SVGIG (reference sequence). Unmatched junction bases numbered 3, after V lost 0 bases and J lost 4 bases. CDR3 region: CAWSVGTSDYNEQFF. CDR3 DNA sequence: TGTGCCTGGAGTGTAGGGACTAGCGATTACAATGAGCAGTTCTTC.

The CDR3 DNA sequence: TGTGCCAGCAGTTTACGGTTGGGGGGGCACTATGGCTACACCTTC. Its translation: CASSLRLGGHYGYTF. This rearrangement joins TRBV28 to TRBJ1-2; D perhaps matches TRBD1 (6 bases). CDR3 length: 15 residues. Germline V gene lookup returns CDR1 MDHEN and CDR2 SYDVKM. Trimming cost V 2 bases and J 3 bases, with 13 bases left between them.

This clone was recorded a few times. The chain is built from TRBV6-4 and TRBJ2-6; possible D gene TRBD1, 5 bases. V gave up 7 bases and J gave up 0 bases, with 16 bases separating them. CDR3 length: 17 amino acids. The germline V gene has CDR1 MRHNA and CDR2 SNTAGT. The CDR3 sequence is CASKRQNQYSGANVLTF. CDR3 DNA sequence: TGTGCCAGCAAAAGACAGAATCAGTACTCTGGGGCCAACGTCCTGACTTTC.

The CDR3 loop reads CASSQYIPSGSSYNEQFF. The CDR3 nucleotides are TGCGCCAGCAGCCAGTATATCCCCAGCGGAAGCTCCTACAATGAGCAGTTCTTC. This sequence joins TRBV4-1 and TRBJ2-1; D is possibly TRBD2 (5 bases). Germline CDR1 reads MGHRA; CDR2 reads YSYEKL. Between the trimmed V and J ends, which lost 3 bases and 0 bases, there was a span of 18 bases. There are 18 residues in the CDR3.

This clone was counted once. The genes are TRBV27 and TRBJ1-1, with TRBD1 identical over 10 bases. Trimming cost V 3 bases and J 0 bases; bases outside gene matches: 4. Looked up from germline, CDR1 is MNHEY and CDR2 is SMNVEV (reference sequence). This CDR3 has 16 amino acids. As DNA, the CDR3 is TGTGCCAGCAGTTTCGACAGGGGGCCAATGAACACTGAAGCTTTCTTT. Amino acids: CASSFDRGPMNTEAFF.

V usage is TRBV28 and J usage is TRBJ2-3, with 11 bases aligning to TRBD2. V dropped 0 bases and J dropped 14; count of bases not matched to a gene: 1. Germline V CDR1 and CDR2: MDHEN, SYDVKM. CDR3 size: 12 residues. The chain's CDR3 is CASSLWGTSGYF. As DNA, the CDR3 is TGTGCCAGCAGTTTATGGGGGACTAGCGGGTATTTT.

CDR3 sequence reads: CASSGVGAQEAFF. Here the CDR3 DNA reads TGTGCCAGCAGTGGCGTGGGGGCCCAGGAAGCTTTCTTT. The V gene is TRBV11-3, the J gene TRBJ1-1; tentative D call: TRBD1 (6 bases). This CDR3 has 13 amino acids. Germline CDR1 and CDR2: SGHNT and YENEEA. V was shortened by 6 bases and J by 8 bases, with 16 bases between the two germline ends.

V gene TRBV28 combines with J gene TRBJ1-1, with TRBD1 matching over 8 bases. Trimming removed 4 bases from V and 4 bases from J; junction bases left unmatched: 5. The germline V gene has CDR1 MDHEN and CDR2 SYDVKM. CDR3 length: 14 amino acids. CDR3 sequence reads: CASSSGQGGTEAFF. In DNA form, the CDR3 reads TGTGCCAGCAGTTCCGGACAGGGCGGCACTGAAGCTTTCTTT. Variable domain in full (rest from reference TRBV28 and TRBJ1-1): DVKVTQSSRYLVKRTGEKVFLECVQDMDHENMFWYRQDPGLGLRLIYFSYDVKMKEKGDIPEGYSVSREKKERFSLILESASTNQTSMYLCASSSGQGGTEAFFGQGTRLTVV.

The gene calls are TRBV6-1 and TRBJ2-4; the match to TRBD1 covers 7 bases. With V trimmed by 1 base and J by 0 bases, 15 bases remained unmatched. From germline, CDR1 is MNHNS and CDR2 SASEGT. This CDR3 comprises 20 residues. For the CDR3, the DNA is TGTGCCAGCAGTGAAGTCGCTCGGTCAGGGGGAGTGAGAGCCAAAAACATTCAGTACTTC. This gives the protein CASSEVARSGGVRAKNIQYF.

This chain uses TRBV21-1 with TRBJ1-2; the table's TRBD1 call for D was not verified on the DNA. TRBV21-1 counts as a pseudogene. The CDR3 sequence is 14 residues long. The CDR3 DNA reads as TGTGCCAGCAGCGGGACAGTTACTAACTATGGCTACACCTTC. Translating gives CASSGTVTNYGYTF.

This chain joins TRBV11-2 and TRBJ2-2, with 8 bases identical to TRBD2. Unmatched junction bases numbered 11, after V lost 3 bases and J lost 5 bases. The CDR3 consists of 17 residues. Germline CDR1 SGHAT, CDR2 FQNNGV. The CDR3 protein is CASSFPREGVGTGELFF. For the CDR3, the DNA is TGTGCCAGCAGCTTTCCCCGGGAGGGCGTCGGAACCGGGGAGCTGTTTTTT.